This TCR beta chain was found in a study of blood T cell repertoires in COVID-19. Across the whole study: Some COVID-19 samples were acute and others convalescent; all came from the United States, Italy and Spain. T cells, B-cell-depleted T cells, or PBMCs supplied cDNA or gDNA.

This table comes from immunoSEQ multiplex PCR, and its TCRdb copy is limited to in-frame clones, with some not included. The sample consists of about 98,000 clones, around 90% of them appearing once. Looked up from germline, CDR1 is KGHSH and CDR2 is LQKENI. The V and J ends lost 6 bases and 5 bases, in that order; junction bases with no gene match: 6. This CDR3 is built from 13 residues. The chain employs TRBV18 and TRBJ2-5, with 7 bases that match TRBD2. Sequences were obtained from peripheral blood. This receptor was taken from a man in his forties or fifties with active COVID-19. The CDR3 DNA is TGTGCCAGCTCGTCCTTCGGGAGGGAGACCCAGTACTTC. This codes for CASSSFGRETQYF.